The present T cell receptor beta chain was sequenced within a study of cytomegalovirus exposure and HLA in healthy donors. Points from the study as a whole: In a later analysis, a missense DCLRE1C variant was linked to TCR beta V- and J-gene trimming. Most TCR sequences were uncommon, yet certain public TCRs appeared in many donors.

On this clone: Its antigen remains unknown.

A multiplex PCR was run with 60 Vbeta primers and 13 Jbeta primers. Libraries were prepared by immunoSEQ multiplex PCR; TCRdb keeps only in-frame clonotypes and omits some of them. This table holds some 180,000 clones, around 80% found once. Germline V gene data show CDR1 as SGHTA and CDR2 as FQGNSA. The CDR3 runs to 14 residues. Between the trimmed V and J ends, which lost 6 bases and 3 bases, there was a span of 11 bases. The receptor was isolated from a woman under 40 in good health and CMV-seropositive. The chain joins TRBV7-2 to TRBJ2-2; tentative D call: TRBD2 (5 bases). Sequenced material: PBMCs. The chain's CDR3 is CASSRTRDTGELFF. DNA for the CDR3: TGTGCCAGCAGTAGAACTAGGGACACCGGGGAGCTGTTTTTT. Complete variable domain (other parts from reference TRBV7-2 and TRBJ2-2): GAGVSQSPSNKVTEKGKDVELRCDPISGHTALYWYRQSLGQGLEFLIYFQGNSAPDKSGLPSDRFSAERTGGSVSTLTIQRTQQEDSAVYLCASSRTRDTGELFFGEGSRLTVL.